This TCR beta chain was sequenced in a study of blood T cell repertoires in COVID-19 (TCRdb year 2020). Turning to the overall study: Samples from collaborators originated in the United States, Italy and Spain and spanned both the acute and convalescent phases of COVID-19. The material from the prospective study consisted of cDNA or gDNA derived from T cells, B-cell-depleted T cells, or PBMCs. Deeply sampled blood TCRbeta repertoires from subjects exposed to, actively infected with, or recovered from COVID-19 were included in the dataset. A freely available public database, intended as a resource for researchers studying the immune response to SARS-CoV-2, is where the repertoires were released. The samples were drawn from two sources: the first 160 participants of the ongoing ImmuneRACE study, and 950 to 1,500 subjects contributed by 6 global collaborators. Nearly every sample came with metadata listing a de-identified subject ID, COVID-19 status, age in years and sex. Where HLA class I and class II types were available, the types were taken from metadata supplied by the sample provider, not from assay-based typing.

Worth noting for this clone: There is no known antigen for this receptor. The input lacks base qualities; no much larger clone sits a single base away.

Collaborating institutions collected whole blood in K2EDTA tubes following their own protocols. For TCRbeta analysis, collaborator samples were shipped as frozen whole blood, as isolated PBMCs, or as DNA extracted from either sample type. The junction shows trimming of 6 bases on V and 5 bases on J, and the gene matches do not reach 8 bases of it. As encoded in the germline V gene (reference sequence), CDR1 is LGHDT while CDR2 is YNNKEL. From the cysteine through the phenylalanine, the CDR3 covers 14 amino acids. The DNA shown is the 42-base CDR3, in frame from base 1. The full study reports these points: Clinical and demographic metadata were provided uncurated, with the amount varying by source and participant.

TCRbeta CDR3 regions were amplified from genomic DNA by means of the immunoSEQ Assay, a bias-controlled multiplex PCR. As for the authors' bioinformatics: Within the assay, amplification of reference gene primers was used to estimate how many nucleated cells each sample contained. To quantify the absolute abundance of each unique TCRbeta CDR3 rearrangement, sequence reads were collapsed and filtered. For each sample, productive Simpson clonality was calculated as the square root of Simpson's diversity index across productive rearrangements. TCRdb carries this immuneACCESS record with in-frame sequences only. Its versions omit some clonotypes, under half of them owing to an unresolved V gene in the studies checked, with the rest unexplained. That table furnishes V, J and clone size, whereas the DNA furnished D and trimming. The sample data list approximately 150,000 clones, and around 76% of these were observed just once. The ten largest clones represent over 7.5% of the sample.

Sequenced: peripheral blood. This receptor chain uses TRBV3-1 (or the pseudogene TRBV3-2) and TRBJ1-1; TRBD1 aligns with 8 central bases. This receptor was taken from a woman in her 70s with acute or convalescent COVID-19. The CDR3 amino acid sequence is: CASSRGQGGTEAFF. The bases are TGTGCCAGCAGTCGTGGACAGGGAGGGACTGAAGCTTTCTTT.